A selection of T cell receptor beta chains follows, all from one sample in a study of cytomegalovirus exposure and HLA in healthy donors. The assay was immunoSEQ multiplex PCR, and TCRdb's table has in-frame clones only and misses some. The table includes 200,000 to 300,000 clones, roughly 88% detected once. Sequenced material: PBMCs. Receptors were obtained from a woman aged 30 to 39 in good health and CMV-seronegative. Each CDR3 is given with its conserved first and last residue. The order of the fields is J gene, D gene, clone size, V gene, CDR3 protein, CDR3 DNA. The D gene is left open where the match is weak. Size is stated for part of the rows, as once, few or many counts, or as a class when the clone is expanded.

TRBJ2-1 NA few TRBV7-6 CASSSYTNNEQFF TGTGCCAGCAGCTCCTATACTAACAATGAGCAGTTCTTC
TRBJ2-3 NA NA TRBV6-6 CASSYLGYPTDTQYF TGTGCCAGCAGTTACCTGGGGTATCCCACAGATACGCAGTATTTT
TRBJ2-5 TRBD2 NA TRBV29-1 CSVEYAAGRDWETQYF TGCAGCGTTGAATACGCAGCGGGACGGGACTGGGAGACCCAGTACTTC
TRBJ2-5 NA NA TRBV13 CASSLGRGTQYF TGTGCCAGCAGCTTGGGCCGAGGGACCCAGTACTTC
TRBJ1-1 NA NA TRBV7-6 CASSLLTDPEAFF TGTGCCAGCAGCTTACTGACAGACCCTGAAGCTTTCTTT
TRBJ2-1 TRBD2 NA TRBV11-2 CASSLRDYLNNEQFF TGTGCCAGCAGCCTCCGGGACTACCTGAACAATGAGCAGTTCTTC
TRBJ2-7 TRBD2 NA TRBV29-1 CSVTAIAGAREQYF TGCAGCGTTACCGCCATAGCGGGAGCGCGCGAGCAGTACTTC
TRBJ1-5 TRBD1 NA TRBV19 CASSIQGARGNQPQHF TGTGCCAGTAGTATACAGGGGGCGAGGGGCAATCAGCCCCAGCATTTT
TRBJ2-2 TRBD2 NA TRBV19 CASRGGTSGRVTGELFF TGTGCCAGTAGAGGTGGGACTAGCGGGAGAGTTACCGGGGAGCTGTTTTTT
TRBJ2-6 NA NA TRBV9 CASSVVAGSGANVLTF TGTGCCAGCAGCGTAGTTGCAGGTTCCGGGGCCAACGTCCTGACTTTC
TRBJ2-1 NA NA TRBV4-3 CASSQDWGGAANEQFF TGCGCCAGCAGCCAAGATTGGGGCGGGGCGGCCAATGAGCAGTTCTTC
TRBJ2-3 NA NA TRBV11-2 CASSLGFIGGTDTQYF TGTGCCAGCAGCTTAGGATTCATCGGCGGCACAGATACGCAGTATTTT
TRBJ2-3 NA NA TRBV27 CASSFVATDTQYF TGTGCCAGCAGTTTTGTGGCCACAGATACGCAGTATTTT
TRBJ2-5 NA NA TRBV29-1 CSAGERGETQYF TGCAGCGCCGGAGAAAGGGGGGAGACCCAGTACTTC
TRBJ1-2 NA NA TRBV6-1 CASSTGYGYTF TGTGCCAGCAGCACAGGGTATGGCTACACCTTC
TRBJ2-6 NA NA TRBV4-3 CASSQFVQGGTGANVLTF TGCGCCAGCAGCCAATTCGTGCAGGGAGGAACCGGGGCCAACGTCCTGACTTTC
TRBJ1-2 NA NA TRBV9 CASSEGGPRMANYGYTF TGTGCCAGCAGCGAAGGAGGACCTAGGATGGCTAACTATGGCTACACCTTC
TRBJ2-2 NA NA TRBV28 CASSFGTPNTGELFF TGTGCCAGCAGTTTCGGGACCCCGAACACCGGGGAGCTGTTTTTT
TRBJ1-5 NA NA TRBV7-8 CASSLATGRSNQPQHF TGTGCCAGCAGCTTAGCTACGGGACGGAGCAATCAGCCCCAGCATTTT
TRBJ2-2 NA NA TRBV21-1 CASSQNYGGTGELFF TGTGCCAGCAGCCAGAACTACGGGGGAACCGGGGAGCTGTTTTTT
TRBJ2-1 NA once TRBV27 CASGPPSYNEQFF TGTGCCAGCGGACCACCATCCTACAATGAGCAGTTCTTC
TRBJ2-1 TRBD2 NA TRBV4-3 CASSQDFASGRNEQFF TGCGCCAGCAGCCAAGACTTCGCTAGCGGGAGGAATGAGCAGTTCTTC
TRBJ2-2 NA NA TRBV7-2 CASSQTRGNTGELFF TGTGCCAGCAGCCAGACGCGGGGGAACACCGGGGAGCTGTTTTTT
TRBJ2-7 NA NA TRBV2 CASSDPIEQYF TGTGCCAGCAGTGACCCGATCGAGCAGTACTTC
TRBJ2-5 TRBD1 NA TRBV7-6 CASSSGQGKETQYF TGTGCCAGCAGCTCGGGACAGGGGAAAGAGACCCAGTACTTC
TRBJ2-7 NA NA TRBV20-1 CSFGAGREQYF TGCAGCTTCGGGGCAGGGCGAGAGCAGTACTTC
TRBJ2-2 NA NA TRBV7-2 CASSLEPIITGELFF TGTGCCAGCAGCTTAGAACCAATAATCACCGGGGAGCTGTTTTTT
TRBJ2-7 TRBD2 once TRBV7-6 CASSQRTSSPYEQYF TGTGCCAGCAGCCAGAGGACTAGTAGTCCCTACGAGCAGTACTTC
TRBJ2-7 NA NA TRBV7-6 CASSLPGGEQYF TGTGCCAGCAGCTTACCGGGCGGCGAGCAGTACTTC
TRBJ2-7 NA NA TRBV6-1 CASSPWTDSRYEQYF TGTGCCAGCAGCCCCTGGACAGATTCTCGATACGAGCAGTACTTC
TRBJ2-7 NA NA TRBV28 CASSTRDIYEQYF TGTGCCAGCAGTACCCGGGACATCTACGAGCAGTACTTC
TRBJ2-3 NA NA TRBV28 CASSFLAADTQYF TGTGCCAGCAGTTTTCTCGCGGCAGATACGCAGTATTTT
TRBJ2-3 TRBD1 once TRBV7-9 CAPEWDRTNTDTQYF TGTGCACCGGAATGGGACAGGACTAACACAGATACGCAGTATTTT
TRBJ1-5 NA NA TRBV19 CASSIGGIGNQPQHF TGTGCCAGTAGTATAGGGGGGATCGGCAATCAGCCCCAGCATTTT
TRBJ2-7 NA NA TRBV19 CASSIEASVGSYEQYF TGTGCCAGTAGTATAGAGGCTAGCGTGGGCTCCTACGAGCAGTACTTC
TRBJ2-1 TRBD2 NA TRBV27 CASSFHSRRESSYNEQFF TGTGCCAGCAGTTTTCATTCTCGGCGGGAGAGTTCCTACAATGAGCAGTTCTTC
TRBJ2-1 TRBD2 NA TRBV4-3 CASSPQVSGLAGGLSSYNEQFF TGCGCCAGCAGCCCTCAAGTGTCCGGACTAGCGGGAGGGCTCAGCTCCTACAATGAGCAGTTCTTC
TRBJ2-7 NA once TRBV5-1 CASSLDAREQYF TGCGCCAGCAGCTTGGATGCGCGCGAGCAGTACTTC
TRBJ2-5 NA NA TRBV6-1 CASSEPGHPRETQYF TGTGCCAGCAGTGAACCGGGACACCCTAGAGAGACCCAGTACTTC
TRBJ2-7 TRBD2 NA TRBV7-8 CASSLARVSKREGPSNEQYF TGTGCCAGCAGCTTAGCCCGGGTTTCCAAGCGGGAGGGCCCTTCGAACGAGCAGTACTTC
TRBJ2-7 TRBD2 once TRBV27 CASSLSWLAAPYEQYF TGTGCCAGCAGTTTATCTTGGCTAGCGGCTCCCTACGAGCAGTACTTC
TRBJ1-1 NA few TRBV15 CATSRGGTEAFF TGTGCCACCAGCAGAGGGGGGACTGAAGCTTTCTTT
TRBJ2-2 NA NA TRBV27 CASSFQGPGELFF TGTGCCAGCAGTTTTCAGGGTCCCGGGGAGCTGTTTTTT
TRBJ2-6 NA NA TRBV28 CASSVPIDSPLVANVLTF TGTGCCAGCAGTGTACCAATCGACTCCCCGCTTGTGGCCAACGTCCTGACTTTC
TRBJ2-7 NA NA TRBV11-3 CASSYGTAEQYF TGTGCCAGCAGCTACGGAACGGCCGAGCAGTACTTC
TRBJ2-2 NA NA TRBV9 CASSGETGEVAGELFF TGTGCCAGCAGCGGCGAAACGGGGGAGGTCGCCGGGGAGCTGTTTTTT